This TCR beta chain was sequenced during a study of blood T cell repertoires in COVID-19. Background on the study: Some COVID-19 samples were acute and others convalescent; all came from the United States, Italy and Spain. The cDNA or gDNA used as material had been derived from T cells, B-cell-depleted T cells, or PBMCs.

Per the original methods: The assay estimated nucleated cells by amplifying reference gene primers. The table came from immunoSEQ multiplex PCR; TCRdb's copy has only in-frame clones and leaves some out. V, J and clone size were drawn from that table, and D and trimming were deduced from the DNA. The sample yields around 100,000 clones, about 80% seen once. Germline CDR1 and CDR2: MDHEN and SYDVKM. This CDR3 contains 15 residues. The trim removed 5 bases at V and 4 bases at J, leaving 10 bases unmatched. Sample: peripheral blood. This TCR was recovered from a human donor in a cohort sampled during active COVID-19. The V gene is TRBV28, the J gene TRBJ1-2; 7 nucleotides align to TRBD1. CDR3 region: CASSPEGQLFYGYTF. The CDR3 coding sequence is TGTGCCAGCAGTCCAGAGGGACAGCTCTTCTATGGCTACACCTTC.